Shown below are 25 T cell receptor beta chains from a single sample sequenced in a study of cytomegalovirus exposure and HLA in healthy donors. 60 Vbeta and 13 Jbeta primers were used in PCR. Here immunoSEQ multiplex PCR was the method, and the copy in TCRdb shows in-frame clones only, minus some. Of approximately 130,000 clones listed, 75% to 90% are singletons. The sample consisted of PBMCs. The receptors here all came from a woman aged 25 to 39 in good health and CMV-seropositive.

The gene calls are TRBV27 and TRBJ2-7, with 9 bases that match TRBD1. V lost 6 bases to trimming and J lost 3 bases; unmatched junction nucleotides: 6. The CDR3 loop spans 14 amino acids. The germline gives CDR1 MNHEY, CDR2 SMNVEV (reference sequence). The CDR3 DNA sequence: TGTGCCAGCAGGAGAGGACAGGGGCTCTACGAGCAGTACTTC. Amino acids: CASRRGQGLYEQYF.

The V call is TRBV18, the J call TRBJ2-1, with 9 bases aligning to TRBD1. This CDR3 is 17 amino acids long. Germline loops: CDR1 KGHSH, CDR2 LQKENI. V was pared by 1 base and J by 7 bases, with 11 bases of the junction left unmatched. The CDR3 DNA reads TGTGCCAGCTCACCACGAGGGGGACAGGGAAGTAGGAATGAGCAGTTCTTC. Its protein is CASSPRGGQGSRNEQFF.

The chain carries TRBV18 and TRBJ1-5; a weak D match, TRBD1 (5 bases). Germline CDR1 is KGHSH and CDR2 is LQKENI. The CDR3 runs to 18 residues. Trimming removed 1 base at V and 8 bases at J, with 24 bases between. The CDR3 sequence is CASSPRSTGGTSGEPQHF. CDR3 bases: TGTGCCAGCTCACCACGGTCTACCGGCGGGACCTCCGGGGAGCCCCAGCATTTT.

The J gene is TRBJ2-5, the V gene TRBV30; 8 bases map to TRBD1. V was pared by 5 bases and J by 4 bases, with 15 bases of the junction left unmatched. The CDR3 covers 16 residues. CDR1 is GTSNPN, CDR2 SVGIG, per germline (reference sequence). CDR3 in DNA: TGTGCCTGGGCCCGCCTCGTAGACAGGGGAAGAGAGACCCAGTACTTC. Translated, it gives CAWARLVDRGRETQYF. Drawing the rest from reference TRBV30 and TRBJ2-5, the complete variable domain is SQTIHQWPATLVQPVGSPLSLECTVEGTSNPNLYWYRQAAGRGLQLLFYSVGIGQISSEVPQNLSASRPQDRQFILSSKKLLLSDSGFYLCAWARLVDRGRETQYFGPGTRLLVL.

V gene TRBV19 combines with J gene TRBJ2-7; a possible D gene is TRBD2 (5 bases). Germline V gene data show CDR1 as LNHDA and CDR2 as SQIVND (reference sequence). This CDR3 has 14 residues. Trimming removed 7 bases from V and 0 bases from J, with 13 bases in between. The CDR3 loop reads CASKVDGLSYEQYF. CDR3 coding DNA: TGTGCCAGTAAGGTCGACGGACTCTCCTACGAGCAGTACTTC.

The CDR3: CAWSVLKTEAFF. For the CDR3, the DNA is TGTGCCTGGAGTGTACTCAAGACTGAAGCTTTCTTT. The gene calls are TRBV30 and TRBJ1-1; no definite D call. The CDR3 loop spans 12 amino acids. CDR1 is GTSNPN, CDR2 SVGIG, per germline (reference sequence). Trimming removed 0 bases at V and 5 bases at J, with 7 bases between.

The V call is TRBV30, the J call TRBJ2-7; D is ambiguous. Trimming removed 5 bases at V and 4 bases at J, with 9 bases between. This CDR3 contains 11 residues. Germline assignment: CDR1 GTSNPN and CDR2 SVGIG (reference sequence). The CDR3 region has the DNA TGTGCCTGGGCCTCCGGTTACGAGCAGTACTTC. Amino acids: CAWASGYEQYF.

The chain couples TRBV5-1 to TRBJ2-3; 9 bases line up with TRBD2. V lost 9 bases to trimming and J lost 5 bases; unmatched junction nucleotides: 10. Germline CDR1 reads SGHRS; CDR2 reads YFSETQ. CDR3 length: 14 residues. The CDR3, as DNA: TGCGCCACCGCGGGGGGGGAGGTGGAAGATACGCAGTATTTT. Translating it yields CATAGGEVEDTQYF.

The chain carries TRBV5-3 and TRBJ2-6, with D hard to call. TRBV5-3 counts as an open reading frame of uncertain function. The CDR3 runs 18 residues. V was cut by 0 bases and J by 0 bases, with 13 bases left in between. The CDR3: CARSLAYLEISGANVLTF. The CDR3 nucleotides read TGTGCCAGAAGCTTGGCTTACCTGGAGATCTCTGGGGCCAACGTCCTGACTTTC.

This clone was recorded only once. The rearrangement joins TRBV27 to TRBJ2-5; 9 positions match TRBD1. Unmatched junction bases numbered 2, after V lost 6 bases and J lost 3 bases. The CDR3 is 13 amino acids. Germline-derived CDR1 and CDR2 are MNHEY and SMNVEV (reference sequence). The CDR3 nucleotides are TGTGCCAGCAGGAGGACAGGGGAAGAGACCCAGTACTTC. It translates to CASRRTGEETQYF.

This clone was found a few times. V usage is TRBV1 and J usage is TRBJ2-1; TRBD2, as called in the table, went unchecked against the DNA. TRBV1 is classified as a pseudogene. CDR3 length equals 18 residues. Here the CDR3 reads CTSSQDPPWGGRNNEQFF. As DNA, the CDR3 is TGCACCAGCAGCCAAGATCCCCCCTGGGGCGGGAGGAATAATGAGCAGTTCTTC.

J is TRBJ1-5 and V is TRBV18; 10 bases match TRBD1. The V gene's germline CDR1 is KGHSH and CDR2 LQKENI. The CDR3 covers 17 residues. Losses at the gene ends were 0 bases for V and 2 bases for J; bases not matched to a gene: 4. The DNA of the CDR3 is TGTGCCAGCTCACCACCGTCGGGGACAGGGGGCAATCAGCCCCAGCATTTT. The encoded protein is CASSPPSGTGGNQPQHF.

V and J are TRBV5-1 and TRBJ1-1; TRBD1 matches at 9 bases. J was trimmed by 6 bases and V by 4 bases; bases with no gene match: 10. The CDR3 runs to 15 residues. Germline CDR1 SGHRS, CDR2 YFSETQ. CDR3 sequence: CASSTGTGTSAEAFF. The CDR3 coding sequence is TGCGCCAGCAGCACTGGGACAGGGACTTCGGCTGAAGCTTTCTTT.

A single count supports this clone. This sequence joins TRBV10-3 and TRBJ1-5, with D unresolved. The CDR3 covers 15 residues. CDR1 ENHRY and CDR2 SYGVKD come from the germline V gene. Trimming removed 3 bases at V and 4 bases at J, with 13 bases between. The CDR3 DNA reads TGTGCCATCAGTGATCCAGGAAAGTCAAATCAGCCCCAGCATTTT. Translation: CAISDPGKSNQPQHF.

V usage is TRBV25-1 and J usage is TRBJ2-3, with TRBD2 identical over 12 bases. Germline V gives CDR1 MGHDK, CDR2 SYGVNS. CDR3 length: 18 amino acids. Losses at the gene ends were 5 bases for V and 2 bases for J; bases not matched to a gene: 11. The CDR3 is CASSWGLTSGGPTDTQYF. CDR3 nucleotides: TGTGCCAGCAGTTGGGGTCTGACTAGCGGGGGACCCACAGATACGCAGTATTTT.

V usage is TRBV5-1 and J usage is TRBJ2-2; 16 nucleotides agree with TRBD2. The CDR3 spans 19 residues. Trimming at V came to 5 bases and at J to 3 bases, leaving 10 bases not matched to a gene. Per the germline V gene, CDR1 is SGHRS and CDR2 is YFSETQ. The CDR3 region is CASRGTSGRARRDTGELFF. The CDR3 nucleotides are TGCGCCAGCAGAGGGACTAGCGGGAGGGCCCGCCGGGACACCGGGGAGCTGTTTTTT.

The rearrangement links TRBV4-2 to TRBJ2-1, with D possibly matching TRBD1 (5 bases). Germline V gene lookup returns CDR1 LGHNA and CDR2 YNFKEQ. This CDR3 has 14 residues. V gave up 1 base and J gave up 4 bases, with 8 bases separating them. CDR3 nucleotide sequence: TGTGCCAGCAGCCAAGGGGGCCCGTACAATGAGCAGTTCTTC. Its translation is CASSQGGPYNEQFF.

Only one count was recorded for this clone. The chain links TRBV28 to TRBJ1-4; perhaps TRBD1 as D (5 bases). V lost 6 bases and J lost 0, with 11 bases in between. The CDR3 is made up of 15 amino acids. CDR1 MDHEN and CDR2 SYDVKM come from the germline V gene. CDR3 DNA sequence: TGTGCCAGCAGACCCTCAGGGTCAACTAATGAAAAACTGTTTTTT. Residues: CASRPSGSTNEKLFF.

This chain links TRBV2 with TRBJ2-5, with 7 nucleotides matching TRBD2. Unmatched junction bases numbered 5, after V lost 4 bases and J lost 3 bases. The germline gives CDR1 SNHLY, CDR2 FYNNEI. The CDR3 loop spans 14 amino acids. CDR3 coding DNA: TGTGCCAGCAGTGGAATGGGGGGGGAAGAGACCCAGTACTTC. Translation gives CASSGMGGEETQYF.

The chain combines TRBV5-1 with TRBJ2-2; TRBD1 aligns across 7 bases. The CDR3 has 14 residues. V gave up 3 bases and J gave up 4 bases; unmatched junction bases: 3. Germline values: CDR1 SGHRS, CDR2 YFSETQ. The CDR3 is CASSSPGGTGELFF. DNA of the CDR3: TGCGCCAGCAGCTCCCCAGGGGGCACCGGGGAGCTGTTTTTT.

The rearrangement uses TRBV5-1 and TRBJ1-4; 7 bases agree with TRBD1. Germline CDR1 reads SGHRS; CDR2 reads YFSETQ. Trimming at V came to 1 base and at J to 8 bases, leaving 8 bases not matched to a gene. The CDR3 length is 15 residues. The CDR3 DNA is TGCGCCAGCAGCTTGCAGCAGGGGGGTCTCGAAAAACTGTTTTTT. This encodes CASSLQQGGLEKLFF.

J is TRBJ1-1 and V is TRBV6-6, with TRBD1 identical over 7 bases. Germline trimming cut 6 bases from V and 1 base from J; bases unmatched to any gene: 2. Germline lookup yields CDR1 MNHNY and CDR2 SVGAGI (reference sequence). The CDR3 sequence is 13 residues long. CDR3 protein: CASRRQGNTEAFF. The CDR3, as DNA: TGTGCCAGCAGACGACAGGGGAACACTGAAGCTTTCTTT.

CDR3 coding DNA: TGTGCCTCCGGCACAGGGGGCAACACCGGGGAGCTGTTTTTT. This sequence encodes CASGTGGNTGELFF. The chain joins TRBV7-2 to TRBJ2-2; TRBD1 matches 9 bases. The CDR3 is 14 amino acids. Trimming at V came to 11 bases and at J to 2 bases, leaving 6 bases not matched to a gene. The germline V gene encodes CDR1 SGHTA and CDR2 FQGNSA.

This clone appeared a single time. The V and J genes are TRBV19 and TRBJ2-3; D may be TRBD2 (7 bases). In germline, CDR1 is LNHDA, CDR2 SQIVND (reference sequence). This CDR3 is 17 amino acids long. Trimming cost V 7 bases and J 3 bases, with 23 bases left between them. CDR3 nucleotides: TGTGCCAGTACTCCCGTAGAAGGGGGGGAAGGGACAGATACGCAGTATTTT. Residues: CASTPVEGGEGTDTQYF.

Concerning this clone itself: Other DNA sequences within the sample encode an identical CDR3. The chain recombines TRBV5-1 with TRBJ2-5; D is unclear. The germline V gene encodes CDR1 SGHRS and CDR2 YFSETQ. CDR3 length equals 11 residues. Trimming left V 0 bases short and J 5 bases short, with 2 bases between. CDR3: CASSLAETQYF. CDR3 sequence (DNA): TGCGCCAGCAGCTTGGCTGAGACCCAGTACTTC. Full variable domain (rest looked up from reference TRBV5-1 and TRBJ2-5): KAGVTQTPRYLIKTRGQQVTLSCSPISGHRSVSWYQQTPGQGLQFLFEYFSETQRNKGNFPGRFSGRQFSNSRSEMNVSTLELGDSALYLCASSLAETQYFGPGTRLLVL.